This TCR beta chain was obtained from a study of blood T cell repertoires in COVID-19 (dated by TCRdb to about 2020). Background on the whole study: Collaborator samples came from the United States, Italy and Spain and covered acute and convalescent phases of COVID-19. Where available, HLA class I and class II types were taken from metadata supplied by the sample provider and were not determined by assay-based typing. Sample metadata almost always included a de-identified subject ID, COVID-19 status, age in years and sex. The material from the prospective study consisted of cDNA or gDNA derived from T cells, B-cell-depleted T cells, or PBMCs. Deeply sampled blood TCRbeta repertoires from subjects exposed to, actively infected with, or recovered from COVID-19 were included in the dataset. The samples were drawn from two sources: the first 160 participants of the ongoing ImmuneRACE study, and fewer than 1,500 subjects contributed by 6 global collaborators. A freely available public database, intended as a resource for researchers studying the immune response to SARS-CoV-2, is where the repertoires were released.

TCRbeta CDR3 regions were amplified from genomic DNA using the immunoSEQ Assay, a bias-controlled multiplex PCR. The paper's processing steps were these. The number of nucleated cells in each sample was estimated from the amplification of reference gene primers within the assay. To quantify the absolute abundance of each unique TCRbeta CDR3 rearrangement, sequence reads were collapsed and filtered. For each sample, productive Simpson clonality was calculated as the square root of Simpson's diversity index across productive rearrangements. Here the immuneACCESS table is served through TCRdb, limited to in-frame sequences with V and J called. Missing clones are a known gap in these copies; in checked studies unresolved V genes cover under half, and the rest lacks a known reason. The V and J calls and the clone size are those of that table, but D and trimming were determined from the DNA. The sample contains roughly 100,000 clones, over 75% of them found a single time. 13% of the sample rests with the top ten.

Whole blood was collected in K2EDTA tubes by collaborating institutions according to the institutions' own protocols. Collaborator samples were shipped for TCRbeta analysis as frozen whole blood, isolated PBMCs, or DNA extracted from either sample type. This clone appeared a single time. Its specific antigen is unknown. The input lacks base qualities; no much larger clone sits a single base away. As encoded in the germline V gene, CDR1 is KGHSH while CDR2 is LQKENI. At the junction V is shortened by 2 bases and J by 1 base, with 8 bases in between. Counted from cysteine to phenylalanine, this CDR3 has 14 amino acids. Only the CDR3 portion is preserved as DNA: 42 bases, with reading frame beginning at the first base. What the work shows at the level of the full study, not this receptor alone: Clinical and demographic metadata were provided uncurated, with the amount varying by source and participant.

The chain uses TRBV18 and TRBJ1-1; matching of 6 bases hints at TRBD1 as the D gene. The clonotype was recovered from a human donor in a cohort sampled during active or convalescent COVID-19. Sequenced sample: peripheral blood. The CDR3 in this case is CASSPKTGNTEAFF. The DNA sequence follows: TGTGCCAGCTCACCAAAGACAGGGAACACTGAAGCTTTCTTT.